This TCR beta chain came from a study of blood T cell repertoires in COVID-19. In the study overall: Acute-phase and convalescent COVID-19 samples originated in the United States, Italy and Spain. T cells, B-cell-depleted T cells, or PBMCs supplied cDNA or gDNA.

This clone was detected a few times. In the authors' workflow: Nucleated cell counts were estimated from reference gene primer amplification. Sequenced by immunoSEQ multiplex PCR; TCRdb stores in-frame clones only, minus some. D and trimming were read from the DNA, whereas the V and J calls and clone size are those reported in that table. The sample includes 250,000 or so clones, roughly 87% of them seen just once. Trimming took 7 bases from V and 1 from J; bases not matched to a gene: 7. Germline loops: CDR1 MNHEY, CDR2 SVGAGI. There are 15 residues in the CDR3. This TCR came from a man younger than 35 with active or convalescent COVID-19. Sample: peripheral blood. The chain couples TRBV6-5 to TRBJ1-3; 7 bases are shared with TRBD1. The CDR3 region has the DNA TGTGCCAGCACCAACGACAGGGCGTCTGGAAACACCATATATTTT. This sequence encodes CASTNDRASGNTIYF.